This entry lists 17 T cell receptor beta chains sequenced from one sample in a study of blood T cell repertoires in COVID-19. The table came from immunoSEQ multiplex PCR; TCRdb's copy has only in-frame clones and leaves some out. The table shows about 400,000 clones, with about 90% occurring only once. The specimen was PBMCs or T cells enriched from blood (not recorded which). The source is a man between 35 and 55 years old in a cohort exposed to, infected with or recovered from COVID-19 (not recorded which).

In nucleotides, the CDR3 is TGTGCCAGCAGTGAATCGGGACAGGGGGTAGTTAGCAATCAGCCCCAGCATTTT. Translation gives CASSESGQGVVSNQPQHF. The chain is built from TRBV6-1 and TRBJ1-5, with 11 bases matching TRBD1. Germline V gene lookup returns CDR1 MNHNS and CDR2 SASEGT. This CDR3 contains 18 residues. The J segment lost 0 bases and the V segment lost 2 bases, leaving 6 bases of the junction unmatched.

The CDR3 here is CASRKAGLNTEAFF. The CDR3 DNA reads as TGTGCCAGTCGGAAGGCGGGGTTGAACACTGAAGCTTTCTTT. The chain combines TRBV28 with TRBJ1-1; D not certain. The V and J ends lost 9 bases and 0 bases respectively, with 14 bases between them. CDR3 size: 14 residues. The germline V gene encodes CDR1 MDHEN and CDR2 SYDVKM.

V gene TRBV11-2 combines with J gene TRBJ2-1, with TRBD1 matching over 10 bases. Trimming took 0 bases from V and 16 from J; bases not matched to a gene: 6. The germline V gene encodes CDR1 SGHAT and CDR2 FQNNGV. The CDR3 extends over 13 amino acids. For the CDR3, the DNA is TGTGCCAGCAGCTTAGAGATTGGGACAGGGGTTTTCTTC. Its translation: CASSLEIGTGVFF.

The rearrangement links TRBV11-1 to TRBJ2-2; 8 positions agree with TRBD1. V gave up 8 bases and J gave up 4 bases; unmatched junction bases: 9. Per germline, CDR1 SGHAT and CDR2 FQDESV (reference sequence). CDR3 length equals 15 residues. As DNA, the CDR3 is TGTGCCAGCGGGGTGACAGGGGCTTCCACCGGGGAGCTGTTTTTT. Its protein is CASGVTGASTGELFF.

V usage is TRBV7-7 and J usage is TRBJ2-1; 8 nucleotides align to TRBD2. J lost 1 base, V lost 5 bases, and 10 bases had no gene match. Germline V gives CDR1 SSHAT, CDR2 FNYEAQ (reference sequence). The CDR3 extends over 17 amino acids. The CDR3 loop is CASSPTSPGGSYNEQFF. The DNA for the CDR3 is TGTGCCAGCAGCCCGACTAGCCCGGGAGGGTCCTACAATGAGCAGTTCTTC. The full variable domain, its missing parts supplied by reference TRBV7-7 and TRBJ2-1, is GAGVSQSPRYKVTKRGQDVTLRCDPISSHATLYWYQQALGQGPEFLTYFNYEAQPDKSGLPSDRFSAERPEGSISTLTIQRTEQRDSAMYRCASSPTSPGGSYNEQFFGPGTRLTVL.

The chain recombines TRBV6-4 with TRBJ2-1; D perhaps matches TRBD2 (6 bases). Trimming took 1 base from V and 6 from J, leaving 10 bases between them. CDR1 and CDR2 from the germline V gene are MRHNA and SNTAGT. The CDR3 has 14 residues. CDR3 nucleotides: TGTGCCAGCAGTGACTACAGGACTACCAATGAGCAGTTCTTC. It encodes CASSDYRTTNEQFF.

CDR3 amino acids: CASSLEVRGEAFF. The CDR3, as DNA: TGTGCCAGCAGCTTAGAGGTGCGGGGGGAAGCTTTCTTT. The chain uses TRBV7-9 and TRBJ1-1, with TRBD1 as a possible D gene (5 bases). The CDR3 consists of 13 residues. Germline CDR1 reads SEHNR; CDR2 reads FQNEAQ (reference sequence). V dropped 1 base and J dropped 8 bases, with 11 bases sitting between them.

This chain connects TRBV18 to TRBJ2-1, with 11 bases matching TRBD1. The CDR3 extends over 18 amino acids. Germline V gives CDR1 KGHSH, CDR2 LQKENI. V lost 3 bases, J lost 3 bases, and 10 bases stayed unmatched. The CDR3 sequence is CASSPSEQGTGGYNEQFF. In DNA, the CDR3 is TGTGCCAGCTCACCGTCCGAACAGGGGACAGGGGGCTACAATGAGCAGTTCTTC.

The V call is TRBV6-5, the J call TRBJ2-3; D might be TRBD2 (5 bases). V lost 6 bases and J lost 1, with 5 bases in between. Germline V CDR1 and CDR2: MNHEY, SVGAGI. The CDR3 covers 12 residues. DNA of the CDR3: TGTGCCAGCAGGGAGGGCACAGATACGCAGTATTTT. Its protein is CASREGTDTQYF.

In DNA, the CDR3 is TGCGCCAGCAGTGAGTCGGGGCTAGCGGGAGGAGCTTCCTACAATGAGCAGTTCTTC. Translated: CASSESGLAGGASYNEQFF. The chain is built from TRBV10-1 and TRBJ2-1; 11 bases agree with TRBD2. Trimming at V came to 0 bases and at J to 1 base, leaving 8 bases not matched to a gene. Germline CDR1 reads WNHNN; CDR2 reads SYGVQD (reference sequence). The CDR3 covers 19 residues.

CDR3 amino acids: CASSSLAGGPETQYF. For the CDR3, the DNA is TGTGCCAGCAGCTCTCTAGCGGGAGGGCCCGAGACCCAGTACTTC. The chain uses TRBV7-7 and TRBJ2-5; 12 bases agree with TRBD2. The J segment lost 5 bases and the V segment lost 4 bases, leaving 5 bases of the junction unmatched. Germline values: CDR1 SSHAT, CDR2 FNYEAQ (reference sequence). The CDR3 spans 15 residues.

The CDR3 here is CASSLRTASPTNEKLFF. The CDR3 nucleotides read TGTGCCAGCAGTTTGCGGACAGCTAGCCCAACTAATGAAAAACTGTTTTTT. V usage is TRBV7-2 and J usage is TRBJ1-4, with D maybe TRBD1 (6 bases). The CDR3 has 17 residues. The germline V and J ends were trimmed by 6 bases and 0 bases, with 17 bases remaining between them. CDR1 is SGHTA and CDR2 is FQGNSA in the germline V gene.

The V call is TRBV19, the J call TRBJ1-1; possibly TRBD1 for D (5 bases). V was trimmed by 3 bases and J by 2 bases, leaving 10 bases between them. The CDR3 sequence is 14 residues long. CDR1 is LNHDA and CDR2 is SQIVND in the germline V gene (reference sequence). The CDR3 sequence: CASSMWQGNTEAFF. Here the CDR3 DNA reads TGTGCCAGTAGTATGTGGCAGGGAAACACTGAAGCTTTCTTT.

The table lists this clone with a few counts. The chain recombines TRBV28 with TRBJ2-2; TRBD1 matches at 9 bases. With 5 bases clipped from V and 4 bases from J, the junction kept 5 bases outside the gene matches. Germline assignment: CDR1 MDHEN and CDR2 SYDVKM. This CDR3 is built from 15 residues. The CDR3 DNA follows: TGTGCCAGCAGTAAACAGGGGGCGGGCACCGGGGAGCTGTTTTTT. It translates to CASSKQGAGTGELFF.

The V gene is TRBV3-1 (or the pseudogene TRBV3-2), the J gene TRBJ2-1; a weak D match, TRBD2 (5 bases). The CDR3 runs 14 residues. V shed 1 base and J shed 6 bases, with 10 bases lying between them. From germline, CDR1 is LGHDT and CDR2 YNNKEL (reference sequence). The CDR3 coding sequence is TGTGCCAGCAGCCAAGTCAGCGGAACCAATGAGCAGTTCTTC. It specifies CASSQVSGTNEQFF.

The rearrangement links TRBV28 to TRBJ2-7, with D unresolved. Looked up from germline, CDR1 is MDHEN and CDR2 is SYDVKM. Trimming removed 5 bases at V and 2 bases at J, with 10 bases between. This CDR3 comprises 13 residues. The CDR3 reads CASSDPGTYEQYF. In nucleotides, the CDR3 is TGTGCCAGCAGTGATCCCGGTACCTACGAGCAGTACTTC.

This clone occurred once. The chain couples TRBV7-6 to TRBJ2-7, with D perhaps TRBD2 (5 bases). From germline, CDR1 is SGHVS and CDR2 FNYEAQ. The V end lost 5 bases, the J end lost 0 bases, and 11 bases lay between the germline ends. This CDR3 is built from 14 residues. The CDR3 protein is CASSARRGSYEQYF. The CDR3 DNA follows: TGTGCCAGCAGCGCCCGACGGGGCTCCTACGAGCAGTACTTC.